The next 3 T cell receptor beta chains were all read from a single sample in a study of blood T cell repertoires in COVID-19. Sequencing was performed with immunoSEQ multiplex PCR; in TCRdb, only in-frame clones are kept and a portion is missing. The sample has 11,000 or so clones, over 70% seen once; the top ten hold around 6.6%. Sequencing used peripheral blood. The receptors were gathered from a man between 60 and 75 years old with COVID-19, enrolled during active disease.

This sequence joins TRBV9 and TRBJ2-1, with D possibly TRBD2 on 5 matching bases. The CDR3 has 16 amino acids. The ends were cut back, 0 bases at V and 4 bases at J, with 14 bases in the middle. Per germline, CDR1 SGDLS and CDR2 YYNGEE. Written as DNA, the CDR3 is TGTGCCAGCAGCGTAGTAGTCCGGGGATTATACAATGAGCAGTTCTTC. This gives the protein CASSVVVRGLYNEQFF.

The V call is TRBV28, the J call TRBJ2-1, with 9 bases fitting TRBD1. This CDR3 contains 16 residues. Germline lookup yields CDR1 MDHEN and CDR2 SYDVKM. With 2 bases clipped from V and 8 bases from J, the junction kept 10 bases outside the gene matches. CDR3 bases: TGTGCCAGCAGTTTAGTGCCGGGACAGGGACGGGATGAGCAGTTCTTC. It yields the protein CASSLVPGQGRDEQFF. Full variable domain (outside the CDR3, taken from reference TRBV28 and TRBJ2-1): DVKVTQSSRYLVKRTGEKVFLECVQDMDHENMFWYRQDPGLGLRLIYFSYDVKMKEKGDIPEGYSVSREKKERFSLILESASTNQTSMYLCASSLVPGQGRDEQFFGPGTRLTVL.

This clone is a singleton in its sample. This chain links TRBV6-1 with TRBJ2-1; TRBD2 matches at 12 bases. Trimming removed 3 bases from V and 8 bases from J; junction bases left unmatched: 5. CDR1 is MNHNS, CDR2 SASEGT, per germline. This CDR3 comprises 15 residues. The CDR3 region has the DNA TGTGCCAGCAGTGATCTAGCGGGAGGGCCGGATGAGCAGTTCTTC. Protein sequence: CASSDLAGGPDEQFF.